This T cell receptor beta chain comes out of a study of blood T cell repertoires in COVID-19. For the study at large: Researchers got acute and convalescent COVID-19 samples from the United States, Italy and Spain. T cells, B-cell-depleted T cells, or PBMCs supplied cDNA or gDNA.

Original handling: Nucleated cell counts were estimated from reference gene primer amplification. Profiled with immunoSEQ multiplex PCR; TCRdb holds only in-frame clones, not every one. Clonal size and the V and J genes are those of that table, whereas D and trimming came from the DNA. Among under 55,000 clones listed, around 85% were seen once. There are 18 residues in the CDR3. Sequencing was done on a sample of peripheral blood. The V gene is TRBV21-1, the J gene TRBJ2-7; TRBD2 was called by the table and not checked on the DNA. TRBV21-1 is designated a pseudogene. The sequence was obtained from a woman aged 80 or over with acute or convalescent COVID-19. The CDR3 sequence: CASSKAQASGRVVLGQYF. The DNA for the CDR3 is TGTGCCAGCAGCAAAGCGCAGGCTAGCGGGAGGGTAGTCTTGGGGCAGTACTTC.